This is a list of T cell receptor beta chains from one sample in a study of T-cell reconstitution after alpha-beta-depleted transplantation in children. TCRdb processed the PCR reads anew with MiXCR; each CDR3 protein has one entry. The sample shows around 370,000 distinct CDR3 sequences, 10% of them seen only once. The sequencing used PBMCs from the stem cell graft donor, collected from the stem cell graft. These receptors were taken from a human donor who donated a stem cell graft to a child with acute lymphoblastic leukemia. The CDR3 runs from the conserved cysteine through the conserved F or W. The order of the fields is V gene, clone size, D gene, J gene, CDR3 DNA, CDR3 protein. A D gene is named only where the DNA matches it firmly. A row's size may be missing; if present it is once, few, many or a size class.

TRBV9	-	-	TRBJ2-3	TGTGCCAGCAGCACCACTCCCGGGCAACTAGGCACAGATACGCAGTATTTT	CASSTTPGQLGTDTQYF
TRBV20-1	few	TRBD2	TRBJ2-3	TGCAGTGCTAGTCATAGCGGGAGGGCAGATACGCAGTATTTT	CSASHSGRADTQYF
TRBV25-1	few	TRBD1	TRBJ2-1	TGTGCCAGCAGTGAGACAGGGAGAGTGAACAATGAGCAGTTCTTC	CASSETGRVNNEQFF
TRBV7-2	many	-	TRBJ1-5	TGTGCCAGCAGCTTGGGGCTAAATCAGCCCCAGCATTTT	CASSLGLNQPQHF
TRBV5-1	few	-	TRBJ1-2	TGCGCCAGCAGCTTGGAGTATGGCTACACCTTC	CASSLEYGYTF
TRBV10-2	many	-	TRBJ2-7	TGCGCCAGCAGTCGGGCAGACTACGAGCAGTACTTC	CASSRADYEQYF
TRBV27	few	TRBD1	TRBJ1-1	TGTGCCAGCAGTTTCCTACCCGGGACAGGTAATACGCGCACTGAAGCTTTCTTT	CASSFLPGTGNTRTEAFF
TRBV6-4	many	-	TRBJ2-3	TGTGCCAGCAGTGACCGGCCCACAGATACGCAGTATTTT	CASSDRPTDTQYF
TRBV18	-	TRBD2	TRBJ2-2	TGTGCCAGCTCACCACCAAGGAGCCAGCGGGATTACACCGGGGAGCTGTTTTTT	CASSPPRSQRDYTGELFF
TRBV29-1	few	-	TRBJ2-2	TGCAGCGTTGAGGGTTTAAACACCGGGGAGCTGTTTTTT	CSVEGLNTGELFF
TRBV5-1	many	-	TRBJ2-1	TGCGCCAGCAGCTTGGTGGAGCGGGCCTACAATGAGCAGTTCTTC	CASSLVERAYNEQFF
TRBV11-2	many	TRBD2	TRBJ2-5	TGTGCCAGCAGCTTAGGACTAGCGGGAGGGCCGTTTTCAGAGACCCAGTACTTC	CASSLGLAGGPFSETQYF
TRBV7-9	-	-	TRBJ2-5	TGTGCCACTCCCCTGGACAACCAAGAGACCCATTACTTC	CATPLDNQETHYF
TRBV7-3	few	TRBD2	TRBJ2-1	TGTGCCAGCAGCCCTCGACTAGCGGGGGGTAGTGAGCAGTTCTTC	CASSPRLAGGSEQFF
TRBV7-6	many	TRBD1	TRBJ2-1	TGTGCCAGCAGCGCAGGCCGGGACAGATACAATGAGCAGTTCTTC	CASSAGRDRYNEQFF
TRBV2	-	TRBD1	TRBJ2-5	TGTGCCAGCAGGGGGACAGGGACCCTCCAAGAGACCCAGTACTTC	CASRGTGTLQETQYF
TRBV5-1	few	TRBD2	TRBJ2-2	TGCGCCAGCAGCTCTCTCTTCGCAGGACTAGAGCGGGGCGGGGAGCTGTTTTTT	CASSSLFAGLERGGELFF
TRBV4-2	many	-	TRBJ2-7	TGTGCCAGCAGCCAAGATCAAGGATATGGGGAAACCGAGCAGTACTTC	CASSQDQGYGETEQYF
TRBV12-3/TRBV12-4	-	-	TRBJ1-6	TGTGCCAGAGAGCCAGCAGTGACACTAGCGTTCCGGTATAATTCACCCCTCCACTTT	CAREPAVTLAFRYNSPLHF
TRBV6-5	-	-	TRBJ2-3	TGTGCCAGCAGTTACGGGGGGCCTGGAGATACGCAGTATTTT	CASSYGGPGDTQYF
TRBV29-1	-	-	TRBJ2-7	TGCAGCGTTGAAGACGTCAGGGACGAGCAGTACTTC	CSVEDVRDEQYF
TRBV7-2	many	TRBD2	TRBJ2-1	TGTGCCAGCAGCTTAACCCCGGGAGGTTACAATGAGCAGTTCTTC	CASSLTPGGYNEQFF
TRBV12-3/TRBV12-4	few	TRBD2	TRBJ2-1	TGTGCCAGCAGTGCCCCGGGACTAGCGTTGGATGAGCAGTTCTTC	CASSAPGLALDEQFF
TRBV12-3/TRBV12-4	-	-	TRBJ1-3	TGTGCCAGCAGTTCCCCGGGGGGTGGTGGAAACACCATATATTTT	CASSSPGGGGNTIYF
TRBV20-1	-	TRBD2	TRBJ2-3	TGCAGTGCTAGAGATAAGACTAGCGGGAAGGGGGCGCAGTATTTT	CSARDKTSGKGAQYF
TRBV19	many	-	TRBJ2-5	TGTGCCAGTAGAGGAGGGGTCCAAGAGACCCAGTACTTC	CASRGGVQETQYF
TRBV28	-	-	TRBJ1-3	TGTGCCAGCACCTCCCCGGGCTCTGGAAACACCATATATTTT	CASTSPGSGNTIYF
TRBV28	-	-	TRBJ2-1	TGTGCCAGCAGTCCGGTTGTGGGAGTCCTCAATGAGCAGTTCTTC	CASSPVVGVLNEQFF
TRBV5-1	many	-	TRBJ2-7	TGCGCCAGCAGCTTGGATACTAGTCCGTTCTACGAGCAGTACTTC	CASSLDTSPFYEQYF
TRBV12-3/TRBV12-4	-	TRBD1	TRBJ2-2	TGTGCCAGCGCAGGGGGCCCCGGGGAGCTGTTTTTT	CASAGGPGELFF
TRBV7-2	-	-	TRBJ1-1	TGTGCCAGCAGCTTAGATTACATAGAAGCTTTCTTT	CASSLDYIEAFF
TRBV29-1	-	TRBD2	TRBJ2-2	TGCAGCGTTGAAGTATGGGGGGGCACCGGGGAGCTGTTTTTT	CSVEVWGGTGELFF
TRBV11-2	-	TRBD2	TRBJ2-1	TGTGCCAGCAGCTTAGGGATTAGCGGGAGGGGACCCTACAATGAGCAGTTCTTC	CASSLGISGRGPYNEQFF
TRBV12-3/TRBV12-4	few	TRBD1	TRBJ1-2	TGTGCCAGCAGGACAGGGGCCCGGAGCTACACCTTC	CASRTGARSYTF
TRBV7-7	many	-	TRBJ2-2	TGTGCTAGCAGCCACCAGACAGGCCCTACCGGGGAGCTGTTTTTT	CASSHQTGPTGELFF